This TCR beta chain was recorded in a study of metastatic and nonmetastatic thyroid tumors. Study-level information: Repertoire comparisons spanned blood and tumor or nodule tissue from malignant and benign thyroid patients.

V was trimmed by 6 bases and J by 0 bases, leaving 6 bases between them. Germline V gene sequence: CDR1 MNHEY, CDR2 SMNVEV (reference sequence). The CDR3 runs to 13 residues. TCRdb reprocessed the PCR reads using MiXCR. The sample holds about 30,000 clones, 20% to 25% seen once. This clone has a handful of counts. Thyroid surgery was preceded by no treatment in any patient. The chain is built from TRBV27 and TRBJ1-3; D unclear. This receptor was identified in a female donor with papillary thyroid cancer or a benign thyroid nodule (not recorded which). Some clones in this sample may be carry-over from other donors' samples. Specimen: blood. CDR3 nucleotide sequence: TGTGCCAGCAGCCGAAACTCTGGAAACACCATATATTTT. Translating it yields CASSRNSGNTIYF.